These 4 T cell receptor beta chains were sequenced from one sample in a study of T cell responses to AZD1222 COVID-19 vaccine. Sequencing was performed with immunoSEQ multiplex PCR; in TCRdb, only in-frame clones are kept and a portion is missing. The table has 65,000 to 90,000 clones, about 88% seen once. The material sequenced was peripheral blood, taken 28 days after the second AZD1222 dose. The receptor source for this set is an adult who received the AZD1222 COVID-19 vaccine.

This clone was seen a handful of times. The J gene is TRBJ2-2, the V gene TRBV6-5; 7 bases align to TRBD1. This CDR3 contains 14 residues. J lost 6 bases, V lost 5 bases, and 6 bases had no gene match. CDR1 and CDR2 from the germline V gene are MNHEY and SVGAGI. The CDR3 reads CASSLTGEPGELFF. DNA of the CDR3: TGTGCCAGCAGTCTAACAGGGGAACCCGGGGAGCTGTTTTTT.

The chain joins TRBV7-9 to TRBJ1-2, with no clear D. The CDR3 extends over 13 amino acids. CDR1 and CDR2 (germline): SEHNR, FQNEAQ (reference sequence). Trimming left V 6 bases short and J 3 bases short, with 11 bases between. The chain's CDR3 is CASRSDGDYGYTF. The CDR3 nucleotides are TGTGCCAGCAGGTCCGACGGCGACTATGGCTACACCTTC. The full variable domain, in which reference TRBV7-9 and TRBJ1-2 provide the parts outside the CDR3, is DTGVSQNPRHKITKRGQNVTFRCDPISEHNRLYWYRQTLGQGPEFLTYFQNEAQLEKSRLLSDRFSAERPKGSFSTLEIQRTEQGDSAMYLCASRSDGDYGYTFGSGTRLTVV.

The gene calls are TRBV27 and TRBJ2-5; no reliable D call. V was pared by 10 bases and J by 4 bases, with 19 bases between. The CDR3 is 14 amino acids. CDR1 and CDR2 (germline): MNHEY, SMNVEV (reference sequence). The CDR3 coding sequence is TGTGCCACCACCCGGCCACCTTGGGGAGAGACCCAGTACTTC. Translating gives CATTRPPWGETQYF.

This clone has more than one count but fewer than ten. The chain employs TRBV25-1 and TRBJ1-6, with D hard to call. V gave up 6 bases and J gave up 8 bases, with 8 bases separating them. The CDR3 contains 12 residues. Germline values: CDR1 MGHDK, CDR2 SYGVNS. The CDR3 DNA reads as TGTGCCAGCAGGGACGGCCATTCACCCCTCCACTTT. Protein sequence: CASRDGHSPLHF.